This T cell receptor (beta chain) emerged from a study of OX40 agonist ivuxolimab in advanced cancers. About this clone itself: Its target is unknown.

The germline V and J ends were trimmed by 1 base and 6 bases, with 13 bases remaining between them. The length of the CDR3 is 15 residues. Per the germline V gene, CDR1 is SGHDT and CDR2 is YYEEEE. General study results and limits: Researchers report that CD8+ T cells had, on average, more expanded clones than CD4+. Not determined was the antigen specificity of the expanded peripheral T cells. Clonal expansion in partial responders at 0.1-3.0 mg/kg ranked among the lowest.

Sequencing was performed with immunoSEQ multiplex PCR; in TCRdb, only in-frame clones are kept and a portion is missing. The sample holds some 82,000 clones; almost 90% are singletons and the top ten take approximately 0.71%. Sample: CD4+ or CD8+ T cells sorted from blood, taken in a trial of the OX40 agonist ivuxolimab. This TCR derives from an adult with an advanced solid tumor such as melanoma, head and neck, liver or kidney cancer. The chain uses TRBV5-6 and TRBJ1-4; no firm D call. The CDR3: CASSLIGGSDEKLFF. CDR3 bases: TGTGCCAGCAGCTTGATTGGCGGCAGTGATGAAAAACTGTTTTTT.